This T cell receptor (beta chain) was sequenced for a study of relationships among human T cell subsets (dated by TCRdb to the early 2010s). With respect to the entire study: Eight distinct blood T cell populations were sequenced: pan T, CD8 cytotoxic, regulatory, Th1, Th2, naive plus transitional, activated and memory cells.

V sheds 0 bases and J sheds 0 bases, leaving 7 bases between their ends. The CDR3 holds 15 amino acids from the cysteine to the phenylalanine. The retained sequence is limited to the CDR3, 45 bases, with the frame set at the first base. The germline V gene specifies SGHRS as CDR1 and YFSETQ as CDR2. The library was produced with multiplex PCR. Reads for this sample came from a 454 GS FLX. TCR alpha and beta CDR3 regions were amplified from mRNA by semiquantitative ARM-PCR. In ARM-PCR, tagged nested gene-specific primers were applied first, and communal superprimers then carried out the exponential amplification. Before the first-round PCR products went through the second amplification round, exonuclease was used to remove the nested primers. The amplicons were sequenced on the 454 platform, which can rapidly sequence millions of DNA fragments without cloning bias. A read counted as effective if the read could be mapped to both V and J germline segments. Regarding the original processing steps: IRmap was used to assign reads to germline V, D and J segments, relying on pyromap, a Smith-Waterman modification adapted to 454 sequencing errors. To filter D-beta assignments, cutoffs were set at the 99th percentile of the alignment scores obtained from simulated random sequences. CDR3 was defined as the amino acids between the conserved V-segment Y[YFLI]C motif and the J-segment [FW]GXGT motif. Repertoire diversity was estimated with a compound Poisson process model previously applied to large-scale EST data. A procedure for detecting cross-contamination was applied so that sample contamination could be argued against as the origin of shared CDR3s. TCRdb reanalyzed the raw reads on its own, using fastp at Q25 for trimming and MiXCR for clone calling, and kept in-frame beta chains. Rows with a matching CDR3 protein are joined into one entry that keeps the most common DNA and genes. TCRdb's processing, not the study's, gives the V and J calls here. The sample table contains 10,000 to 15,000 distinct CDR3 sequences; only one count was recorded for approximately 64% of them. The ten largest clones capture 30% of the sample.

About this clonotype: It lacks a known antigen. Base quality data are lacking; no much larger clone is found one base away.

The CD4+CD25-CD294- flow-through remaining after CD25, CD56 and CD294 bead selections was collected as Th1 cells. To isolate the T cell subsets, Miltenyi superparamagnetic beads coated with subset-specific monoclonal antibodies were used. All T cell populations were isolated from peripheral blood. Mononuclear cells were obtained from whole blood by Ficoll separation, and monocytes were then depleted with anti-CD14 microbeads. Right after isolation, the cell populations were resuspended in RNAprotect reagent. Points the paper makes about the study in general: The bead-based sorting was unable to rule out the presence of a CD4+CD8+ double-positive population. Over 55% of CD8+ cytotoxic sequences belonged to clones with over 100 reads, whereas regulatory and Th2 subsets showed few such clones. Across the seven subsets, no statistically significant differences turned up in V, D and J usage, CDR3 length, or N-nucleotide additions. Substantial sharing of CDR3s among Th1, Th2 and regulatory T cells was interpreted as suggestive of stochastic cell fate choices.

The TCR comes from a middle-aged man in good health. Sequencing input: CD4+ Th1 cells sorted from blood. What this sample's cell subset or site label stands for: CD4+CD25-CD294- T helper 1 cells. In this chain, TRBV5-1 is recombined with TRBJ1-5, with the identity of the D gene unclear. At the DNA level, the sequence is TGCGCCAGCAGCTTGGAAGGGAGTAGCAATCAGCCCCAGCATTTT. This sequence encodes CASSLEGSSNQPQHF.